This T cell receptor (beta chain) was identified in a study of spatial heterogeneity in lung cancer. Study in general: More beta-chain than alpha-chain sequences were consistently detected.

As regards this clonotype: Antigen: not known. The junction differs from germline at one of its ends, possibly a read error.

Study-wide findings and caveats: Expanded tumor TCRs that were ubiquitous appeared in blood more at resection than follow-up.

Time point given: sample taken at primary tumor resection. Unsorted samples of tumor, nontumor lung or frozen PBMC had their whole RNA sequenced. Germline lookup yields CDR1 SGHTA and CDR2 FQGTGA. This CDR3 is built from 14 residues. TCRdb redid the calling of the 5' RACE reads with MiXCR, one entry per CDR3 protein. Here the sample spans around 92,000 distinct CDR3 sequences, around 12% being singletons. The receptor was isolated from a male donor with early-stage non-small cell lung cancer. The specimen was PBMCs, collected at surgery. The genes are TRBV7-3 and TRBJ2-3; 8 bases are a match to TRBD2. The CDR3 spells CASRLTGGTDTQYF. The CDR3 nucleotides are TGTGCCAGCAGATTAACGGGAGGGACAGATACGCAGTATTTT.